The 19 T cell receptor beta chains below were found in one sample sequenced in a study of identical twins. Using its own MiXCR run on the 5' RACE reads, TCRdb lists one record per CDR3 protein. The table lists 650,000 to 750,000 distinct CDR3 sequences, roughly 20% of them singletons. This sample was shared with a second study, whose subject was T cells expressing NK-cell markers.

Sequenced sample: PBMCs. Every receptor here comes from a young woman in good health.

V usage is TRBV12-3 or TRBV12-4 and J usage is TRBJ2-6, with a tentative D call TRBD2 (5 bases). V was trimmed by 4 bases and J by 4 bases, leaving 17 bases between them. The CDR3 sequence is 17 residues long. CDR3 coding DNA: TGTGCCAGCAGTTCCATCGAGGGCTCTACCGGGGCCAACGTCCTGACTTTC. It codes for CASSSIEGSTGANVLTF.

Only a few counts were recorded for this clonotype. The chain combines TRBV7-2 with TRBJ1-1, with 7 bases identical to TRBD1. The germline V gene encodes CDR1 SGHTA and CDR2 FQGNSA. The CDR3 has 15 residues. Trimming took 3 bases from V and 1 from J; bases not matched to a gene: 5. The CDR3 is CASSLWGTENTEAFF. Here the CDR3 DNA reads TGTGCCAGCAGCTTGTGGGGGACAGAGAACACTGAAGCTTTCTTT.

The chain employs TRBV24-1 and TRBJ2-7, with a tentative D call TRBD1 (6 bases). Germline V gene data show CDR1 as KGHDR and CDR2 as SFDVKD. There are 17 residues in the CDR3. V was pared by 5 bases and J by 3 bases, with 22 bases between. CDR3 nucleotide sequence: TGTGCCACCAGTGTCCAGCCTCCGGGACACTCCGACTACGAGCAGTACTTC. This codes for CATSVQPPGHSDYEQYF.

The chain joins TRBV7-2 to TRBJ1-5, with 7 nucleotides matching TRBD1. Germline trimming cut 5 bases from V and 6 bases from J; bases unmatched to any gene: 7. There are 14 residues in the CDR3. Per the germline V gene, CDR1 is SGHTA and CDR2 is FQGNSA. The DNA for the CDR3 is TGTGCCAGCAGCCCACGGACAGGCGGTCAGCCCCAGCATTTT. This sequence encodes CASSPRTGGQPQHF.

This clonotype was seen at least ten times. The gene calls are TRBV25-1 and TRBJ1-6; possibly TRBD1 for D (6 bases). Trimming shortened V by 10 bases and J by 6 bases, and 13 bases separated the two germline ends. The CDR3 runs to 13 residues. The germline V gene encodes CDR1 MGHDK and CDR2 SYGVNS. DNA of the CDR3: TGTGCCACAAGTCCAGGGGCTAATTCACCCCTCCACTTT. This sequence encodes CATSPGANSPLHF. Using reference TRBV25-1 and TRBJ1-6 for the parts outside the CDR3, the full variable domain is EADIYQTPRYLVIGTGKKITLECSQTMGHDKMYWYQQDPGMELHLIHYSYGVNSTEKGDLSSESTVSRIRTEHFPLTLESARPSHTSQYLCATSPGANSPLHFGNGTRLTVT.

This chain links TRBV5-5 with TRBJ2-5; D may be TRBD1 (5 bases). The V end was cut by 4 bases, the J end by 1 base, with 14 bases between. CDR1 SGHKS and CDR2 YYEKEE come from the germline V gene (reference sequence). The CDR3 length is 15 residues. The CDR3 DNA reads as TGTGCCAGCAGCGGCCGACAGATAACCCAAGAGACCCAGTACTTC. This codes for CASSGRQITQETQYF.

Only a few counts were recorded for this clonotype. The chain employs TRBV5-1 and TRBJ2-5, with D hard to call. The germline V gene encodes CDR1 SGHRS and CDR2 YFSETQ. This CDR3 spans 15 amino acids. V lost 2 bases, J lost 2 bases, and 13 bases lay in between. This CDR3 reads CASSFIGMGQETQYF. The CDR3 nucleotides read TGCGCCAGCAGCTTCATAGGGATGGGGCAAGAGACCCAGTACTTC.

The chain has TRBV19 and TRBJ2-5; 10 nucleotides align to TRBD2. Per the germline V gene, CDR1 is LNHDA and CDR2 is SQIVND (reference sequence). Unmatched junction bases numbered 7, after V lost 4 bases and J lost 5 bases. The CDR3 consists of 15 residues. The CDR3 loop reads CASSTPGTSEETQYF. The CDR3 nucleotides read TGTGCCAGTAGTACACCTGGGACTAGCGAGGAGACCCAGTACTTC.

This clonotype was observed a handful of times. V and J are TRBV6-1 and TRBJ2-7; 10 positions match TRBD2. Germline CDR1 reads MNHNS; CDR2 reads SASEGT. The trim removed 8 bases at V and 3 bases at J, leaving 7 bases unmatched. This CDR3 is 14 amino acids long. In DNA, the CDR3 is TGTGCCAGCGGCTCTAGCGGGAGAGACTACGAGCAGTACTTC. Translating it yields CASGSSGRDYEQYF.

This clonotype was counted a few times. V gene TRBV12-3 or TRBV12-4 combines with J gene TRBJ2-5; 11 bases agree with TRBD2. With 3 bases clipped from V and 2 bases from J, the junction kept 8 bases outside the gene matches. This CDR3 region has 17 residues. CDR3 nucleotides: TGTGCCAGCAGTTTTTTACGACTAGCGGGGTCTCAAGAGACCCAGTACTTC. Its protein product is CASSFLRLAGSQETQYF.

In its sample, this clonotype was seen once. The chain carries TRBV5-4 and TRBJ2-6; D is ambiguous. CDR1 SGHNT and CDR2 YYREEE come from the germline V gene (reference sequence). V dropped 2 bases and J dropped 2 bases, with 8 bases sitting between them. This CDR3 is built from 15 residues. CDR3 coding DNA: TGTGCCAGCAGCTTTTCCGGAGCTGGGGCCAACGTCCTGACTTTC. This gives the protein CASSFSGAGANVLTF. The entire variable domain, with the rest obtained from reference TRBV5-4 and TRBJ2-6, is as follows: ETGVTQSPTHLIKTRGQQVTLRCSSQSGHNTVSWYQQALGQGPQFIFQYYREEENGRGNFPPRFSGLQFPNYSSELNVNALELDDSALYLCASSFSGAGANVLTFGAGSRLTVL.

The V and J genes are TRBV6-5 and TRBJ1-6; possible D gene TRBD1, 5 bases. Germline values: CDR1 MNHEY, CDR2 SVGAGI. The CDR3 is made up of 12 amino acids. V lost 6 bases to trimming and J lost 13 bases, with 13 bases between them. This CDR3 is CASRSSGTPLHF. As DNA, the CDR3 is TGTGCCAGCAGATCCTCTGGGACTCCCCTCCACTTT.

The chain employs TRBV5-6 and TRBJ1-5; a weak D match, TRBD1 (5 bases). The germline gives CDR1 SGHDT, CDR2 YYEEEE. The CDR3 loop spans 16 amino acids. The V and J ends lost 4 bases and 4 bases respectively, with 18 bases between them. As DNA, the CDR3 is TGTGCCAGCAGCGGGGGGGGACCCAACTCAAATCAGCCCCAGCATTTT. It is translated as CASSGGGPNSNQPQHF. The whole variable domain, remainder taken from reference TRBV5-6 and TRBJ1-5, is DAGVTQSPTHLIKTRGQQVTLRCSPKSGHDTVSWYQQALGQGPQFIFQYYEEEERQRGNFPDRFSGHQFPNYSSELNVNALLLGDSALYLCASSGGGPNSNQPQHFGDGTRLSIL.

This clonotype was counted a few times. The genes are TRBV6-1 and TRBJ2-3; 14 bases fit TRBD2. The CDR3 has 20 amino acids. J gave up 2 bases and V 5 bases, and 15 bases lay outside the gene matches. The germline CDR1 and CDR2 sequences are MNHNS and SASEGT. The CDR3 bases are TGTGCCAGCAGTCGAACAGGGACTAGCGGGAGAGAAGGGGTCACAGATACGCAGTATTTT. The encoded protein is CASSRTGTSGREGVTDTQYF.

The chain combines TRBV7-3 with TRBJ2-5, with TRBD2 as a possible D gene (5 bases). V dropped 3 bases and J dropped 1 base, with 12 bases sitting between them. From germline, CDR1 is SGHTA and CDR2 FQGTGA. The CDR3 length is 15 residues. Written as DNA, the CDR3 is TGTGCCAGCAGCTTGTCCCCCGGGGTCCAAGAGACCCAGTACTTC. Encoded protein: CASSLSPGVQETQYF.

This chain uses TRBV7-8 with TRBJ2-1; 7 bases map to TRBD1. Germline V CDR1 and CDR2: SGHVS, FQNEAQ. V shed 5 bases, J shed 10 bases, and the junction held 8 bases outside the gene matches. The CDR3 has 13 residues. The CDR3 is CASSPNTGVEQFF. CDR3 nucleotides: TGTGCCAGCAGCCCCAACACAGGGGTAGAGCAGTTCTTC.

The chain carries TRBV7-6 and TRBJ2-5; possibly TRBD1 for D (5 bases). From germline, CDR1 is SGHVS and CDR2 FNYEAQ. CDR3 length: 13 amino acids. Trimming stripped 5 bases from V and 7 bases from J, with 14 bases between. The CDR3 is CASSKTGRGTQYF. Written as DNA, the CDR3 is TGTGCCAGCAGCAAGACTGGAAGGGGGACCCAGTACTTC.

By sample share, this clonotype is medium-sized. The chain combines TRBV24-1 with TRBJ2-1; D gene unclear. This CDR3 is built from 12 residues. In germline, CDR1 is KGHDR, CDR2 SFDVKD. V gave up 2 bases and J gave up 7 bases, with 5 bases separating them. The CDR3 DNA sequence: TGTGCCACCAGTGATTCAAGGAATGAGCAGTTCTTC. It codes for CATSDSRNEQFF.

This clonotype has ten or more counts. This sequence joins TRBV12-3 or TRBV12-4 and TRBJ2-7; TRBD2 might be the D (5 bases). CDR3 size: 12 residues. Trimming shortened V by 3 bases and J by 4 bases, and 7 bases separated the two germline ends. CDR3 DNA: TGTGCCAGCAGTTTTCGGGGTTACGAGCAGTACTTC. It yields the protein CASSFRGYEQYF.